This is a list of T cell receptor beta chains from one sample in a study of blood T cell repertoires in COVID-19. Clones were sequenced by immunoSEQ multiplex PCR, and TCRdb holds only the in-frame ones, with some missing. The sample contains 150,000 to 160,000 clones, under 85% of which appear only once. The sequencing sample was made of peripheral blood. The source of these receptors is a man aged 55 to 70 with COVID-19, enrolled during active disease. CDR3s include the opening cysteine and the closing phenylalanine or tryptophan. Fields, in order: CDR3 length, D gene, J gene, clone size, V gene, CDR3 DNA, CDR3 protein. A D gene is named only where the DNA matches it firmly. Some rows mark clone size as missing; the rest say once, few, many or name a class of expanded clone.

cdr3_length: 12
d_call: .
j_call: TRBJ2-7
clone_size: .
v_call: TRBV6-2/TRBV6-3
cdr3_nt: TGTGCCAGCAGCCCCACAACCTACGAGCAGTACTTC
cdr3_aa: CASSPTTYEQYF

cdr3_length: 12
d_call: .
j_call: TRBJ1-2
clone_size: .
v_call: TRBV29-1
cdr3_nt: TGCAGCGTTGTTCGGGAGCCCTATGGCTACACCTTC
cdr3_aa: CSVVREPYGYTF

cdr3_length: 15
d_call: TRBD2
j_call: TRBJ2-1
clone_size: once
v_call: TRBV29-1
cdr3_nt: TGCAGCGTCCCCCCTTCAAGCGGGAGCTACAATGAGCAGTTCTTC
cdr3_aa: CSVPPSSGSYNEQFF

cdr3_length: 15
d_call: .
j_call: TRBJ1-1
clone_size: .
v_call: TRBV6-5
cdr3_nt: TGTGCCAGCAGAGACGGCTCCCGCGGAAACACTGAAGCTTTCTTT
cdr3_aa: CASRDGSRGNTEAFF

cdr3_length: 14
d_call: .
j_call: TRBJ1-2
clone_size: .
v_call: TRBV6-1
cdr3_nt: TGTGCCAGCAGTGAATCCTTCGGGAACTATGGCTACACCTTC
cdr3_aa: CASSESFGNYGYTF

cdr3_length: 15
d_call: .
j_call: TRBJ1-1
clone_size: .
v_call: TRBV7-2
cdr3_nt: TGTGCCAGCAGCTTAGGAAAGACAAGGAACACTGAAGCTTTCTTT
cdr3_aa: CASSLGKTRNTEAFF

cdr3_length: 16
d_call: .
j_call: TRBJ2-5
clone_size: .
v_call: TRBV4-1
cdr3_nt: TGCGCCAGCAGCCAACTGTTGGCAGGGCCTCAAGAGACCCAGTACTTC
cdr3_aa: CASSQLLAGPQETQYF

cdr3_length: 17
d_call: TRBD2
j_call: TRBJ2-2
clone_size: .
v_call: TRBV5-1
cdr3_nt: TGCGCCAGCAGTCTAAGGTCTAGCGGGGGGAACACCGGGGAGCTGTTTTTT
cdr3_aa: CASSLRSSGGNTGELFF

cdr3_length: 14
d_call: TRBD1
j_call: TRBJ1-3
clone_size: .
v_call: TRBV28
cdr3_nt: TGTGCCAGCATCCAGGACAGGGGGCTGGACACCATATATTTT
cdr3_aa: CASIQDRGLDTIYF

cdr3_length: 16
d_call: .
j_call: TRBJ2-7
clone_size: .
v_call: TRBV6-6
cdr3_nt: TGTGCCAGCAGTTACTCGATTTCGGGGAGATCCTCCGAGCAGTACTTC
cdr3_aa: CASSYSISGRSSEQYF

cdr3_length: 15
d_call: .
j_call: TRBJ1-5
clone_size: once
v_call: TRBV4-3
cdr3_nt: TGCGCCAGCAGCCAAGATCTACAGTCAGGTCTGCCCCAGCATTTT
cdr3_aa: CASSQDLQSGLPQHF

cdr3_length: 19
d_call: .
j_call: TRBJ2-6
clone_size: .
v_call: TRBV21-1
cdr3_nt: TGTGCCAGCAGCAACGCGCTCGGACAGAGCACCTCTGGGGCCAACGTCCTGACTTTC
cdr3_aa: CASSNALGQSTSGANVLTF

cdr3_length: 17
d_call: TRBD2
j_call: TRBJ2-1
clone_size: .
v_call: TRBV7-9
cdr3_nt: TGTGCCAGCACCGATTCAGAGGCTAGCGGGATTTTTAATGAGCAGTTCTTC
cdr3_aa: CASTDSEASGIFNEQFF

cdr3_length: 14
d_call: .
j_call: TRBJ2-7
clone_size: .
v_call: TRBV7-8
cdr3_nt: TGTGCCAGCAGCAAGACAGTCTTCTCCTACGAGCAGTACTTC
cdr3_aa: CASSKTVFSYEQYF

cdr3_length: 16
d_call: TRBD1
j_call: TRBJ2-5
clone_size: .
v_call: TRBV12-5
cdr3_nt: TGTGCTAGTGGTTTGGTAGAGGACAGGGGTTCCGAGACCCAGTACTTC
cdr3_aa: CASGLVEDRGSETQYF

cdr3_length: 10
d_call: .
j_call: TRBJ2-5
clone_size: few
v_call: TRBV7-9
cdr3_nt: TGTGCCAGCAGCCACGACTCTGAGTACTTC
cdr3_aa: CASSHDSEYF

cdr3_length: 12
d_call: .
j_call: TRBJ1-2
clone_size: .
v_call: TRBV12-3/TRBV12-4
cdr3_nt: TGTGCCAGCAGTAGGAGGACAGATGGCTACACCTTC
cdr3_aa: CASSRRTDGYTF

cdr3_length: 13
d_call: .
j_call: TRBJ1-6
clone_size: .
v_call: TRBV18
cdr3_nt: TGTGCCAGCTCACCGAACCCCGGGGCACCCCTCCACTTT
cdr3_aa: CASSPNPGAPLHF

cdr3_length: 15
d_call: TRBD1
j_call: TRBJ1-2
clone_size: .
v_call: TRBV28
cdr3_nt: TGTGCCAGCAGACCCCAGACAGGGGCGGCCTATGGCTACACCTTC
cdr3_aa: CASRPQTGAAYGYTF

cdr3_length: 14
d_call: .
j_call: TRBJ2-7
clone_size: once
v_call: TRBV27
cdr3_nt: TGTGCCAGCAGTTTAACAGGGATAATCTACGAGCAGTACTTC
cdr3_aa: CASSLTGIIYEQYF

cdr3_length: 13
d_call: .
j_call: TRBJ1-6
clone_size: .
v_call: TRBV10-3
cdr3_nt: TGTGCCATCAGGCCAGCGGGGAATTCACCCCTCCACTTT
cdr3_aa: CAIRPAGNSPLHF

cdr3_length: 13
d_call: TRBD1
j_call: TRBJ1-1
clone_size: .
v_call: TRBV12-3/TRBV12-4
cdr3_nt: TGTGCCAGCAAACCGGGACAGGAGATCGAAGCTTTCTTT
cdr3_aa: CASKPGQEIEAFF

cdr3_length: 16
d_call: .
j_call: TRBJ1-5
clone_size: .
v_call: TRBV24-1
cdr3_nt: TGTGCCACCAGTCCAGGACAGTTTAATAGCAATCAGCCCCAGCATTTT
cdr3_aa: CATSPGQFNSNQPQHF

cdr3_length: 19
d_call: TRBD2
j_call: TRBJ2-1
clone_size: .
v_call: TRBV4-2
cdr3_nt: TGTGCCAGCAGCCAAAGGGAACTATTAGGAGCGGGGGGCGACAATGAGCAGTTCTTC
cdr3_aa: CASSQRELLGAGGDNEQFF

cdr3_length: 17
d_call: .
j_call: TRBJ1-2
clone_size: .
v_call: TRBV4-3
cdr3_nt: TGCGCCAGCAGCCAAGAACCATCGCAGGCGCCTAACTATGGCTACACCTTC
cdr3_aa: CASSQEPSQAPNYGYTF

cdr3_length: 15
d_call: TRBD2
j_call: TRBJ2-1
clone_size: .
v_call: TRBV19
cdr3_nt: TGTGCCAGTAGTGGCCTAGCGGGAGGGCGCAATGAGCAGTTCTTC
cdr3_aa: CASSGLAGGRNEQFF